This T cell receptor beta chain was documented in a study of blood T cells in healthy people across ages (dated by TCRdb to about 2015). Concerning the study at large: In model experiments, roughly one uniquely barcoded TCR beta cDNA molecule per two T cells was captured by template switching. For two donors (one aged 18 to 29 and one aged 80 or older), the study analyzed two additional independent replicas of 1 million unique cDNA reads from the same blood draw. The study measured age-related changes in TCR beta repertoire diversity using deep sequencing normalized with unique cDNA molecular identifiers. The donors were divided into four age groups: young (average roughly 17 years), middle-aged (about 39), aged (62) and long-lived (around 87). Study-wide findings and limitations: The CMV infection status of donors was not known, potentially confounding age-related changes in expanded clonotypes. Bulk unsorted PBMC profiling prevented conclusive comparison of naive and antigen-experienced compartments. Estimates of total diversity from one million sequenced T cells were regarded as lower bounds and underestimates. A strong correlation was found between observed TCR beta diversity and the percentage of naive T cells measured by flow cytometry. As age increased, observed TCR beta diversity per million T cells dropped in a roughly linear way, and a significant reduction was already evident by age about 40. Compared with the aged group, more naive CD4+ T cells, fewer expanded clones and increased TCR diversity were shown by the long-lived group, suggesting age selection.

To prepare the library, 5' RACE was applied. Sequencing took place on an Illumina HiSeq 2500. A second PCR of roughly 6 to 12 cycles was run with a J-beta primer mix and a sample-barcoded 5' primer. Each TCR beta cDNA molecule received a unique molecular identifier from a template-switch 5' adaptor carrying 12 random nucleotides. At least 2.5 million CDR3-containing paired-end reads were obtained from each sample. All of the RNA was converted into first-strand cDNA using the Mint cDNA synthesis kit, with a TRBC-specific oligonucleotide serving as the primer. Following uracil-DNA glycosylase treatment, all cDNA underwent a first 18-cycle PCR with the universal primers M1SS and BC2_uni_R. The authors' pipeline ran thus. For normalization, 1 million high-quality reads were randomly selected from each sample, with every read carrying a distinct molecular identifier. Reads with shared molecular identifiers were discarded instead of being binned into consensus sequences. MiTCR, run with a Q25 quality threshold and the strictest error-elimination algorithm, handled CDR3 identification, clonotype clustering and error correction. A nonparametric unseen species model using Euler transformation provided a lower-bound estimate of total TCR beta diversity. The public sequencing data were trimmed at Q25 with fastp and processed into clonotypes with MiXCR by TCRdb, which kept only in-frame beta chains. Each record represents a unique CDR3 protein, reported with the most common genes and DNA among its rows. TCRdb, not the authors, supplied the V and J calls. In all, the sample holds some 940,000 distinct CDR3 sequences, and roughly 29% of those were seen once. 10% of the sample is taken by the ten largest.

Taken from cysteine to phenylalanine, the CDR3 has 11 residues. Only the CDR3 region is kept as DNA, spanning 33 bases read in frame from base 1. CDR1 and CDR2, per the germline V gene, are SQVTM and ANQGSEA. V is shortened by 7 bases, J by 3 bases, and the region joining them spans 9 bases. This clonotype has at least ten counts. No cognate antigen has been identified for it. One base away there is no much larger clone; base qualities are not given. The donors were roughly 40 Caucasian individuals from Russia, aged roughly 6 to 100 years, who were systemically healthy. Each donor gave about 9.7 milliliters of peripheral blood, drawn into EDTA-treated Vacutainer tubes. Ficoll-Paque density-gradient centrifugation was used to isolate PBMCs, with at least 7 million obtained per sample. Trizol reagent was used to extract total RNA from the PBMCs, yielding at least 6 micrograms per sample. For every donor, an aliquot of PBMCs went through flow cytometry to measure the percentages of naive CD45RAhigh/CD27high T cells.

These data were also reused for a study on T cells of mothers and their children. The second study, in turn, reports: Nine systemically healthy Caucasian individuals, comprising three mothers and their six children, were included as donors. cDNA synthesis consumed the entire amount of extracted RNA, loaded at roughly 1.5 ug RNA in each 15 ul reaction. In the second PCR, sample barcodes and 2-4 random nucleotides were introduced via the M1S primer. More than 8 million TCR beta CDR3 reads were obtained from each mother, and approximately 3 million reads were obtained from each child. In both related and unrelated pairs, thymic selection shapes the output of TCR recombination in a similar way, with inherited differences having only a minor effect. Normalized repertoire overlap was always found to be slightly, but never significantly, higher in related mother-child pairs than in unrelated mother-child pairs. With a sensitivity of about 100 clones per million clonotypes, no persistent microchimeric T cell clones were detected. In the study, deep NGS was used to compare the TCR beta repertoires of mothers and children, and features distinguishing related mother-child pairs from unrelated individuals were sought. The mean age was 40 +/- 4 years for the mothers and about 10 +/- 4 years for the children. After adapter ligation was performed with NEBNext reagents, the libraries were sequenced on an Illumina HiSeq 2000 with 100+100 nt paired-end reads. Mother and child libraries were prepared a month apart and sequenced in separate runs to prevent cross-contamination. For each donor, between roughly 500,000 and 2,300,000 distinct TCR beta clonotypes were identified. Naive TCR beta clonotypes were estimated from low-frequency clonotypes matched to each donor's FACS-determined naive share, without sorting.

Sequenced sample: blood. This receptor was obtained from a woman aged 40 to 50 in good health. The chain is assembled from TRBV29-1 and TRBJ1-1, with no reliable assignment of the D segment. The DNA sequence reads TGCAGCGCCGGTTGGGACACTGAAGCTTTCTTT. The encoded protein is CSAGWDTEAFF.